This T cell receptor (beta chain) was observed in a study of regulatory T cells in long-lasting Graves disease. The sample's time point: newly diagnosed GD, antithyroid drugs for less than 3 months. Isolated PBMC RNA provided the starting material for the TCR library. This clonotype was detected ten times or more. In building TCR beta libraries, iRepertoire HTBI primers were used together with Arm-PCR of CDR3 regions. TCRdb re-called the multiplex PCR reads with MiXCR, one entry per CDR3 protein. The sample records 560,000 or so distinct CDR3 sequences, about 15% being singletons. These data are also associated with another study on T cells in Graves' hyperthyroidism and ophthalmopathy. That publication notes: Each patient was aged 18 to 65 and had newly diagnosed hyperthyroidism of under 2 months' duration.

The clonotype originates from a man aged 18 to 29 with Graves disease. The sample was peripheral blood mononuclear cells (PBMCs), taken at new diagnosis, from a patient treated with antithyroid drugs.

The CDR3 here is CASSFSQGPDYEQYF. The CDR3, as DNA: TGTGCCAGCAGTTTTTCACAGGGGCCAGACTACGAGCAGTACTTC. V is TRBV28 and J is TRBJ2-7, with TRBD1 matching over 7 bases. The CDR3 contains 15 residues. Germline V lookup: CDR1 MDHEN, CDR2 SYDVKM. V dropped 3 bases and J dropped 3; count of bases not matched to a gene: 8.